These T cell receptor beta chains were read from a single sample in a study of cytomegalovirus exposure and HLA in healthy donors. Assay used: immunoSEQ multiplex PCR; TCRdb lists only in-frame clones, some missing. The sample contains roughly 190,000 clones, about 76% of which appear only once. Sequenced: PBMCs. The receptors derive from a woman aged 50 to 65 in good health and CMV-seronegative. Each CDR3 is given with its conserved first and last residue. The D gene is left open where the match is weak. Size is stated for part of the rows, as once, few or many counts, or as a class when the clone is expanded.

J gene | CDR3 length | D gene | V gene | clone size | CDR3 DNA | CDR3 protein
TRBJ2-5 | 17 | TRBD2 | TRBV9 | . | TGTGCCAGCAGCGGTTCAATTGGGACTAGCGGGGGAAAGACCCAGTACTTC | CASSGSIGTSGGKTQYF
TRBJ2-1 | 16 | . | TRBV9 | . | TGTGCCAGCAGCGTTCGAACGTCCCTAGCGAACGATGAGCAGTTCTTC | CASSVRTSLANDEQFF
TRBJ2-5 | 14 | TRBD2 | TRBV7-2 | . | TGTGCCAGCAGCTTAAACCCGGGAGGCGAGACCCAGTACTTC | CASSLNPGGETQYF
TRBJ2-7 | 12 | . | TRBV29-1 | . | TGCAGCGTCAGGCCTTCTTCCTACGAGCAGTACTTC | CSVRPSSYEQYF
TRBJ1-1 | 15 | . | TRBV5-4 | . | TGTGCCAGCAGCTTGAGTCTGGGGGCCGGCACTGAAGCTTTCTTT | CASSLSLGAGTEAFF
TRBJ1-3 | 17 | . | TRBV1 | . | TGCACCAGCAGCCAGCCGACCACAGGGGTCTCTGGAAACACCATATATTTT | CTSSQPTTGVSGNTIYF
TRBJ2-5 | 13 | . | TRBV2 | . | TGTGCCAGCACCGCTAGCCGCCAAGAGACCCAGTACTTC | CASTASRQETQYF
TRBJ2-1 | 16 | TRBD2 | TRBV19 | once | TGTGCCAGTAGTATAGCGGGCGGGAGCTCCTACAATGAGCAGTTCTTC | CASSIAGGSSYNEQFF
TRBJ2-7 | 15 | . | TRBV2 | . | TGTGCCAGCAGGAAGGAACGGCCCCATTCGGGGGAGCAGTACTTC | CASRKERPHSGEQYF
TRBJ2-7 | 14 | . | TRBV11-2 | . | TGTGCCAGCAGCGCGGAGGGTGGTTACTACGAGCAGTACTTC | CASSAEGGYYEQYF
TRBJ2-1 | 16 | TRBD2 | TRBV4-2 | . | TGTGCCAGCAGCCAAAATTCCGGGACTAGGAAGAATGAGCAGTTCTTC | CASSQNSGTRKNEQFF
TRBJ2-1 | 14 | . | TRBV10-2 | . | TGCGCCAGCAAGTTGGGGGCCCCCTACAATGAGCAGTTCTTC | CASKLGAPYNEQFF
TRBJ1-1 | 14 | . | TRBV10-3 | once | TGTGCCATCAGTGAGTCGGCACTGAACACTGAAGCTTTCTTT | CAISESALNTEAFF
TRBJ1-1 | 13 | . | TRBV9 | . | TGTGCCAGCAGCGAGCAGGGGCACACTGAAGCTTTCTTT | CASSEQGHTEAFF
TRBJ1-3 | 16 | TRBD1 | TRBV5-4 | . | TGTGCCAGCAGACAGGGGACAGGCTCCGGTGCGAACACCATATATTTT | CASRQGTGSGANTIYF
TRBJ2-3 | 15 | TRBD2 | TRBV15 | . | TGTGCCACCAGAACAAGCGGGGCCACCACAGATACGCAGTATTTT | CATRTSGATTDTQYF
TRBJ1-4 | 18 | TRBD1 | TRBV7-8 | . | TGTGCCAGCAGCCAGGGGGGACAGGGAAGGAGGACTAATGAAAAACTGTTTTTT | CASSQGGQGRRTNEKLFF
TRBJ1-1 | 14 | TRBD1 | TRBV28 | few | TGTGCCAGCAGTCTCCTGCAGGGGGCGAGTGAAGCTTTCTTT | CASSLLQGASEAFF
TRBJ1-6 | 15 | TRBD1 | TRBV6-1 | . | TGTGCCAGCAGTGAAGCGCTCAGGGGGGCGTCACCCCTCCACTTT | CASSEALRGASPLHF
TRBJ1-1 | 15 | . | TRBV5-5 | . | TGTGCCAGCAACAGGGAGCCGATATTGAACACTGAAGCTTTCTTT | CASNREPILNTEAFF
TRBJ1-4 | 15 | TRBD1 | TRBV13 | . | TGTGCCAGCAGCGCTCCGGGACAGGCTAATGAAAAACTGTTTTTT | CASSAPGQANEKLFF
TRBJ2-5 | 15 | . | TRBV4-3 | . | TGCGCCAGCAGCCAGACGGGACACCCTCGGGAGACCCAGTACTTC | CASSQTGHPRETQYF
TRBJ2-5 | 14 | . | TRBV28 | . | TGTGCCAGCAGTTTATTCGGGTTTTCGGAGACCCAGTACTTC | CASSLFGFSETQYF
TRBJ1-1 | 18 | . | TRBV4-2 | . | TGTGCCAGCAGCCAAGACTTAAACTCAGGGAGGATGAACACTGAAGCTTTCTTT | CASSQDLNSGRMNTEAFF
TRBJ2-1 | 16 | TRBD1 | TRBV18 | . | TGTGCCAGCTCATCGGGACAGGGGGTAACCTACAATGAGCAGTTCTTC | CASSSGQGVTYNEQFF
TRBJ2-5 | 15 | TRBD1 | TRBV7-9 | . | TGTGCCAGCAGCTTAGCTGGGGGGACAGGCAAGACCCAGTACTTC | CASSLAGGTGKTQYF
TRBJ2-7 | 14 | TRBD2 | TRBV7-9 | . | TGTGCCAGCAGCCTAGCGGGAGGGCTGGACGAGCAGTACTTC | CASSLAGGLDEQYF
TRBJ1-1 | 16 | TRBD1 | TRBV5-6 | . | TGTGCCAGCAGCTTGGCGGGTCAGGGACAGGCCGCTGAAGCTTTCTTT | CASSLAGQGQAAEAFF
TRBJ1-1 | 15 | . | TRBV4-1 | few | TGCGCCAGCAGCCCCACGTGGGGAGGTAACACTGAAGCTTTCTTT | CASSPTWGGNTEAFF
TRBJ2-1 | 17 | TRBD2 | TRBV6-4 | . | TGTGCCAGCAGTGAAGGGAATATGCGGGAGGGCAACAATGAGCAGTTCTTC | CASSEGNMREGNNEQFF
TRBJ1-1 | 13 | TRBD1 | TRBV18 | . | TGTGCCAGCTCGCCAGACAGGGTGAATGAAGCTTTCTTT | CASSPDRVNEAFF
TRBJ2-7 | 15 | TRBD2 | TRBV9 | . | TGTGCCAGCAGCGTAGCGGGAGGGGTTAGCGACGAGCAGTACTTC | CASSVAGGVSDEQYF
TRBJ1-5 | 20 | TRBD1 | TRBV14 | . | TGTGCCAGCAGCCAAGAGTCGCTTCAGACAGGGAGATATAGCAATCAGCCCCAGCATTTT | CASSQESLQTGRYSNQPQHF
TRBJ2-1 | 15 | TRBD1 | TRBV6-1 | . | TGTGCCAGCAGTCCCCGCACAGGGGGCGCAGGTGAGCAGTTCTTC | CASSPRTGGAGEQFF
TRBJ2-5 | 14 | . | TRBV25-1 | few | TGTGCCAGCAGTGAATGGACAGCTATGTATGCCCAGTACTTC | CASSEWTAMYAQYF
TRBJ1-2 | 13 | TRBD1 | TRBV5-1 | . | TGCGCCAGCAGCTTGGGGACAGGTGCTGGCTACACCTTC | CASSLGTGAGYTF
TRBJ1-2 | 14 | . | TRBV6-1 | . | TGTGCCAGCAGTGAAGCGGCCAGGGTTTTTGGCTACCCCTTC | CASSEAARVFGYPF
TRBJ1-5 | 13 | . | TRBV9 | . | TGTGCCAGCAGCGACGGTGGCAATCAGCCCCAGCATTTT | CASSDGGNQPQHF
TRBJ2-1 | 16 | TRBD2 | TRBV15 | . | TGTGCCACCAGCAGAGAGCTAGCGGGAGGGAGTAATGAGCAGTTCTTC | CATSRELAGGSNEQFF
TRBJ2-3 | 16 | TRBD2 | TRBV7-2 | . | TGTGCCAGCAGCTCCTTGGAGCGGGGGTTCACAGATACGCAGTATTTT | CASSSLERGFTDTQYF
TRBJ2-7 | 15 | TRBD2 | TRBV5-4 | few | TGTGCCAGCAGTCTACCGGGACTAGCGAACTACGAGCAGTACTTC | CASSLPGLANYEQYF
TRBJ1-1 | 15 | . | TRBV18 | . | TGTGCCAGCTCCCAAGGGGGGGCGCGCGTTGCGGAAGCTTTCTTT | CASSQGGARVAEAFF
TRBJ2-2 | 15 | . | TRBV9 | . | TGTGCCAGCAGCGTAGCGGCCTGGAGCACCGGGGAGCTGTTTTTT | CASSVAAWSTGELFF
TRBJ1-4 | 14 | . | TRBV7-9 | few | TGTGCCAGCAGCTTAAGTACAGGGAGTGAAAAACTGTTTTTT | CASSLSTGSEKLFF
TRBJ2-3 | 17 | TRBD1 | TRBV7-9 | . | TGTGCCAGCAGCTTACTAGCCCCCACAGGGGGTACAGATACGCAGTATTTT | CASSLLAPTGGTDTQYF
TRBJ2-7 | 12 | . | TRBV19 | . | TGTGCCAGTTCCGGGATGGGGTACGAGCAGTACTTC | CASSGMGYEQYF
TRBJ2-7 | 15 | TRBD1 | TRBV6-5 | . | TGTGCCAGCAGTTACTCGAGGCAGGGGGCCTACGAGCAGTACTTC | CASSYSRQGAYEQYF
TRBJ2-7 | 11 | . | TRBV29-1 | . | TGCAGCGTCGGGGAAGCCTACGAGCAGTACTTC | CSVGEAYEQYF
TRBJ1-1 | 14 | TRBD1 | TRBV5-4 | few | TGTGCCAGCAGCTCCCGGGACAGTTACACTGAAGCTTTCTTT | CASSSRDSYTEAFF
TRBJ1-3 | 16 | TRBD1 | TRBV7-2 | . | TGTGCCAGCAGGGCGACAGGGGTGCTCTCTGGAAACACCATATATTTT | CASRATGVLSGNTIYF
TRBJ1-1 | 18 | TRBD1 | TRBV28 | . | TGTGCCAGCAGTTTATCACCCCCCGGGACAGTAATGAACACTGAAGCTTTCTTT | CASSLSPPGTVMNTEAFF
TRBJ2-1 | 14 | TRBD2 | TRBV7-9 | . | TGTGCCAGCACAGGCGGGGGTTACTACAATGAGCAGTTCTTC | CASTGGGYYNEQFF
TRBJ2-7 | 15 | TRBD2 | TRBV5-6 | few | TGTGCCAGCAGCCTCTTTACTAGCGGTTCCTACGAGCAGTACTTC | CASSLFTSGSYEQYF
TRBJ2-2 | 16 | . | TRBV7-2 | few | TGTGCCAGCAGCCCAAAAAGGGGCCTAAACACCGGGGAGCTGTTTTTT | CASSPKRGLNTGELFF